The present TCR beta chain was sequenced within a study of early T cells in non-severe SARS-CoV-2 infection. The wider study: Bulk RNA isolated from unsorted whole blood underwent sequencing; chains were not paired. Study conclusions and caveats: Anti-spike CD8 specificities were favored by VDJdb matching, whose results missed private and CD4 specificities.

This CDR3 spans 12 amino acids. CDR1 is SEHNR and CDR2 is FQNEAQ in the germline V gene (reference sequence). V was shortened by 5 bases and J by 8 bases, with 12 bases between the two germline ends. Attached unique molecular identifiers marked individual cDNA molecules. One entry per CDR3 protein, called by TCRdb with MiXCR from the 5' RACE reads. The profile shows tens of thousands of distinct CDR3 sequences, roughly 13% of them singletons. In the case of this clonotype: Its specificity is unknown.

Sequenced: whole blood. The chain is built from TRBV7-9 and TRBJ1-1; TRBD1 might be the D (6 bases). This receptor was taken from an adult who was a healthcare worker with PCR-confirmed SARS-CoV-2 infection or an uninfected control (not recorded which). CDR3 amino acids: CASSLTGREAFF. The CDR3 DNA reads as TGTGCCAGCAGCCTGACAGGTCGGGAAGCTTTCTTT. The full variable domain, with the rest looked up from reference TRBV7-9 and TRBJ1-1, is DTGVSQNPRHKITKRGQNVTFRCDPISEHNRLYWYRQTLGQGPEFLTYFQNEAQLEKSRLLSDRFSAERPKGSFSTLEIQRTEQGDSAMYLCASSLTGREAFFGQGTRLTVV.